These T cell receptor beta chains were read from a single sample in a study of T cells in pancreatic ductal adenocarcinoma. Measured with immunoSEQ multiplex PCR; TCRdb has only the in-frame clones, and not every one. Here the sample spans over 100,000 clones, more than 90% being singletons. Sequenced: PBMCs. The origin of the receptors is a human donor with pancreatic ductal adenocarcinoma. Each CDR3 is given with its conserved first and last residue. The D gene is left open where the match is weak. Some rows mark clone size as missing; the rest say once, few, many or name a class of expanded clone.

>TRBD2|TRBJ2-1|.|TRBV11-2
CASSLKGTSGLYNEQFF
TGTGCCAGCAGCCTGAAGGGGACTAGCGGGCTATACAATGAGCAGTTCTTC
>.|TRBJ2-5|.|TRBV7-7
CASSPLASETQYF
TGTGCCAGCAGCCCTTTGGCTAGTGAGACCCAGTACTTC
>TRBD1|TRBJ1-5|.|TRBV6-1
CASSTGALGNQPQHF
TGTGCCAGCAGCACAGGGGCTCTTGGCAATCAGCCCCAGCATTTT
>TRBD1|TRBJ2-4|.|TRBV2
CASSEPGQGQNIQYF
TGTGCCAGCAGTGAACCGGGACAGGGCCAAAACATTCAGTACTTC
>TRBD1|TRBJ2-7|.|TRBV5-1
CASSGQGAYEQYF
TGCGCCAGCAGCGGACAGGGTGCGTACGAGCAGTACTTC
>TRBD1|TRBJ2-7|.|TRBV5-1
CASSPRGTGYEQYF
TGCGCCAGCAGCCCTCGTGGGACAGGGTATGAGCAGTACTTC
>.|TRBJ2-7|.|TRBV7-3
CASSSRGSGPTYEQYF
TGTGCCAGCAGCTCCCGGGGTAGCGGACCTACCTACGAGCAGTACTTC
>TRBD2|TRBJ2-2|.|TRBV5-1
CASSQTSGRGAGELFF
TGCGCCAGCAGCCAAACTAGCGGGAGGGGAGCCGGGGAGCTGTTTTTT
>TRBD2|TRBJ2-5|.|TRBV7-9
CASSQAIAGGETQYF
TGTGCCAGCAGCCAAGCAATAGCGGGAGGAGAGACCCAGTACTTC
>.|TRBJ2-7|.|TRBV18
CASSPDGVTYEQYF
TGTGCCAGCTCACCAGACGGGGTGACCTACGAGCAGTACTTC
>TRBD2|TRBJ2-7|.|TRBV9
CASSVEVAGGEQYF
TGTGCCAGCAGCGTAGAGGTAGCGGGCGGCGAGCAGTACTTC
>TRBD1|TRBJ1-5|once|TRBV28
CASSFSAGGWPQHF
TGTGCCAGCAGTTTTTCGGCAGGGGGTTGGCCACAGCATTTT
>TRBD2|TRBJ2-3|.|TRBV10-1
CASSESGDRCPAGPATQYF
TGCGCCAGCAGTGAGTCTGGGGACCGATGCCCAGCGGGACCTGCAACGCAGTATTTT
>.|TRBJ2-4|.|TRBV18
CASSPSTGAKNIQYF
TGTGCCAGCTCACCATCCACAGGGGCCAAAAACATTCAGTACTTC
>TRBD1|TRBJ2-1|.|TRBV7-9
CASSPPRRQGTYNEQFF
TGTGCCAGCAGCCCTCCCCGCCGACAGGGAACCTACAATGAGCAGTTCTTC
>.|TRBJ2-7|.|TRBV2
CASSSDGGADEQYF
TGTGCCAGCAGTTCGGACGGGGGAGCGGACGAGCAGTACTTC
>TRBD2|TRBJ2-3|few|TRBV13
CASSLRVAGVSDTQYF
TGTGCCAGCAGCTTACGGGTAGCGGGAGTATCGGATACGCAGTATTTT
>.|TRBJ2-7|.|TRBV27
CASRSGDEQYF
TGTGCCAGCAGGTCCGGAGACGAGCAGTACTTC
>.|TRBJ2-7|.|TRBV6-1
CASDSSYEQYF
TGTGCCAGCGACAGCTCCTACGAGCAGTACTTC
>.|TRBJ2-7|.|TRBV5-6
CASGYPTGGEQYF
TGTGCCAGCGGGTACCCTACGGGTGGGGAGCAGTACTTC
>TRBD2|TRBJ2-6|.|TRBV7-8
CASSSAGGGSGANVLTF
TGTGCCAGCAGTTCGGCGGGAGGGGGCTCTGGGGCCAACGTCCTGACTTTC
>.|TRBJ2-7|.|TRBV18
CASSPQSSYEQYF
TGTGCCAGCTCACCACAGAGCTCCTACGAGCAGTACTTC
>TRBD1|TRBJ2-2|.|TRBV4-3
CASSPGQGSGELFF
TGCGCCAGCAGCCCGGGACAGGGCAGCGGGGAGCTGTTTTTT
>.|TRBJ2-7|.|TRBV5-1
CASSFTSGSHYEQYF
TGCGCCAGCAGCTTTACCAGCGGATCCCATTACGAGCAGTACTTC
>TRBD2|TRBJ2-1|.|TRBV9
CASSEGLAGAGEQFF
TGTGCCAGCAGCGAGGGACTAGCGGGAGCAGGGGAGCAGTTCTTC
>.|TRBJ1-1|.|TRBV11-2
CASSFTRGTEAFF
TGTGCCAGCAGCTTCACGCGGGGCACTGAAGCTTTCTTT
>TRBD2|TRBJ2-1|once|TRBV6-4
CASSEAAGAPYNEQFF
TGTGCCAGCAGTGAGGCAGCGGGAGCACCCTACAATGAGCAGTTCTTC
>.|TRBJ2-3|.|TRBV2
CASSDGTAFPDTQYF
TGTGCCAGCAGTGATGGGACTGCGTTTCCAGATACGCAGTATTTT
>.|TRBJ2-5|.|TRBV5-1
CASSPLSSGVETQYF
TGCGCCAGCAGCCCTCTGTCATCGGGAGTAGAGACCCAGTACTTC
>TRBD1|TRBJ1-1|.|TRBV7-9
CASSLGVGTVIRNTEAFF
TGTGCCAGCAGCTTAGGGGTCGGGACAGTTATCCGGAACACTGAAGCTTTCTTT
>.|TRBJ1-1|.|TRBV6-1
CASSYYTEAFF
TGTGCCAGCAGCTACTACACTGAAGCTTTCTTT
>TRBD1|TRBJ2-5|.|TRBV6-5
CASAGTGGRETQYF
TGTGCCAGCGCCGGGACAGGGGGCAGGGAGACCCAGTACTTC
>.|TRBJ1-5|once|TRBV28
CASSPDRGGDQPQHF
TGTGCCAGCAGCCCCGATCGGGGAGGGGATCAGCCCCAGCATTTT
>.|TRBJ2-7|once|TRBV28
CASSLQGTPHEQYF
TGTGCCAGCAGCCTCCAGGGCACCCCCCACGAGCAGTACTTC
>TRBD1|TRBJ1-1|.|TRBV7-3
CASSLDRDTEAFF
TGTGCCAGCAGCTTAGACAGGGACACTGAAGCTTTCTTT
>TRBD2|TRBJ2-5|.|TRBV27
CASSLRGTSGRIRETQYF
TGTGCCAGCAGTTTACGGGGGACTAGCGGGAGGATAAGGGAGACCCAGTACTTC
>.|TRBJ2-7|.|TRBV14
CASSQGKGTYEQYF
TGTGCCAGCAGCCAAGGGAAGGGGACCTACGAGCAGTACTTC
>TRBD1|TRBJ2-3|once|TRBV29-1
CSVETGGEGDTQYF
TGCAGCGTTGAAACAGGGGGCGAGGGGGATACGCAGTATTTT
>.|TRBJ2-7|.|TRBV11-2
CASSFSGTESGYEQYF
TGTGCCAGCAGCTTTTCCGGGACAGAAAGCGGGTACGAGCAGTACTTC
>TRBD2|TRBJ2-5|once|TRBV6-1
CASSGLRGSGYQETQYF
TGTGCCAGCAGTGGGTTACGAGGTAGCGGGTACCAAGAGACCCAGTACTTC
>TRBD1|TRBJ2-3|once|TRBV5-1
CASSLATGSGTDTQYF
TGCGCCAGCAGCTTGGCGACAGGGAGTGGCACAGATACGCAGTATTTT
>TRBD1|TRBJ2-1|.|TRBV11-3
CASSLHDRGTYNEQFF
TGTGCCAGCAGCTTACATGACAGGGGTACCTACAATGAGCAGTTCTTC
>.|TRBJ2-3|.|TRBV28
CASRPVRGRTTDTQYF
TGTGCCAGCAGGCCCGTCCGGGGGAGGACCACAGATACGCAGTATTTT
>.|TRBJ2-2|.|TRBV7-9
CASSLGQAPGELFF
TGTGCCAGCAGCTTAGGACAGGCCCCCGGGGAGCTGTTTTTT
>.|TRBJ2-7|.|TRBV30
CAWSGPGLLVRGQYF
TGTGCCTGGAGCGGTCCGGGACTATTGGTCAGGGGGCAGTACTTC
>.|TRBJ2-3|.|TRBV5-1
CASRAGVADTQYF
TGCGCCAGCAGGGCAGGGGTCGCAGATACGCAGTATTTT
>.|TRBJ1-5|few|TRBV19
CASSQARNQPQHF
TGTGCCAGTAGTCAAGCCCGCAATCAGCCCCAGCATTTT
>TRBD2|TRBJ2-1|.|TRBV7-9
CASSPRGGTSGVIYEQFF
TGTGCCAGCAGCCCGAGGGGGGGGACTAGCGGGGTGATCTATGAGCAGTTCTTC